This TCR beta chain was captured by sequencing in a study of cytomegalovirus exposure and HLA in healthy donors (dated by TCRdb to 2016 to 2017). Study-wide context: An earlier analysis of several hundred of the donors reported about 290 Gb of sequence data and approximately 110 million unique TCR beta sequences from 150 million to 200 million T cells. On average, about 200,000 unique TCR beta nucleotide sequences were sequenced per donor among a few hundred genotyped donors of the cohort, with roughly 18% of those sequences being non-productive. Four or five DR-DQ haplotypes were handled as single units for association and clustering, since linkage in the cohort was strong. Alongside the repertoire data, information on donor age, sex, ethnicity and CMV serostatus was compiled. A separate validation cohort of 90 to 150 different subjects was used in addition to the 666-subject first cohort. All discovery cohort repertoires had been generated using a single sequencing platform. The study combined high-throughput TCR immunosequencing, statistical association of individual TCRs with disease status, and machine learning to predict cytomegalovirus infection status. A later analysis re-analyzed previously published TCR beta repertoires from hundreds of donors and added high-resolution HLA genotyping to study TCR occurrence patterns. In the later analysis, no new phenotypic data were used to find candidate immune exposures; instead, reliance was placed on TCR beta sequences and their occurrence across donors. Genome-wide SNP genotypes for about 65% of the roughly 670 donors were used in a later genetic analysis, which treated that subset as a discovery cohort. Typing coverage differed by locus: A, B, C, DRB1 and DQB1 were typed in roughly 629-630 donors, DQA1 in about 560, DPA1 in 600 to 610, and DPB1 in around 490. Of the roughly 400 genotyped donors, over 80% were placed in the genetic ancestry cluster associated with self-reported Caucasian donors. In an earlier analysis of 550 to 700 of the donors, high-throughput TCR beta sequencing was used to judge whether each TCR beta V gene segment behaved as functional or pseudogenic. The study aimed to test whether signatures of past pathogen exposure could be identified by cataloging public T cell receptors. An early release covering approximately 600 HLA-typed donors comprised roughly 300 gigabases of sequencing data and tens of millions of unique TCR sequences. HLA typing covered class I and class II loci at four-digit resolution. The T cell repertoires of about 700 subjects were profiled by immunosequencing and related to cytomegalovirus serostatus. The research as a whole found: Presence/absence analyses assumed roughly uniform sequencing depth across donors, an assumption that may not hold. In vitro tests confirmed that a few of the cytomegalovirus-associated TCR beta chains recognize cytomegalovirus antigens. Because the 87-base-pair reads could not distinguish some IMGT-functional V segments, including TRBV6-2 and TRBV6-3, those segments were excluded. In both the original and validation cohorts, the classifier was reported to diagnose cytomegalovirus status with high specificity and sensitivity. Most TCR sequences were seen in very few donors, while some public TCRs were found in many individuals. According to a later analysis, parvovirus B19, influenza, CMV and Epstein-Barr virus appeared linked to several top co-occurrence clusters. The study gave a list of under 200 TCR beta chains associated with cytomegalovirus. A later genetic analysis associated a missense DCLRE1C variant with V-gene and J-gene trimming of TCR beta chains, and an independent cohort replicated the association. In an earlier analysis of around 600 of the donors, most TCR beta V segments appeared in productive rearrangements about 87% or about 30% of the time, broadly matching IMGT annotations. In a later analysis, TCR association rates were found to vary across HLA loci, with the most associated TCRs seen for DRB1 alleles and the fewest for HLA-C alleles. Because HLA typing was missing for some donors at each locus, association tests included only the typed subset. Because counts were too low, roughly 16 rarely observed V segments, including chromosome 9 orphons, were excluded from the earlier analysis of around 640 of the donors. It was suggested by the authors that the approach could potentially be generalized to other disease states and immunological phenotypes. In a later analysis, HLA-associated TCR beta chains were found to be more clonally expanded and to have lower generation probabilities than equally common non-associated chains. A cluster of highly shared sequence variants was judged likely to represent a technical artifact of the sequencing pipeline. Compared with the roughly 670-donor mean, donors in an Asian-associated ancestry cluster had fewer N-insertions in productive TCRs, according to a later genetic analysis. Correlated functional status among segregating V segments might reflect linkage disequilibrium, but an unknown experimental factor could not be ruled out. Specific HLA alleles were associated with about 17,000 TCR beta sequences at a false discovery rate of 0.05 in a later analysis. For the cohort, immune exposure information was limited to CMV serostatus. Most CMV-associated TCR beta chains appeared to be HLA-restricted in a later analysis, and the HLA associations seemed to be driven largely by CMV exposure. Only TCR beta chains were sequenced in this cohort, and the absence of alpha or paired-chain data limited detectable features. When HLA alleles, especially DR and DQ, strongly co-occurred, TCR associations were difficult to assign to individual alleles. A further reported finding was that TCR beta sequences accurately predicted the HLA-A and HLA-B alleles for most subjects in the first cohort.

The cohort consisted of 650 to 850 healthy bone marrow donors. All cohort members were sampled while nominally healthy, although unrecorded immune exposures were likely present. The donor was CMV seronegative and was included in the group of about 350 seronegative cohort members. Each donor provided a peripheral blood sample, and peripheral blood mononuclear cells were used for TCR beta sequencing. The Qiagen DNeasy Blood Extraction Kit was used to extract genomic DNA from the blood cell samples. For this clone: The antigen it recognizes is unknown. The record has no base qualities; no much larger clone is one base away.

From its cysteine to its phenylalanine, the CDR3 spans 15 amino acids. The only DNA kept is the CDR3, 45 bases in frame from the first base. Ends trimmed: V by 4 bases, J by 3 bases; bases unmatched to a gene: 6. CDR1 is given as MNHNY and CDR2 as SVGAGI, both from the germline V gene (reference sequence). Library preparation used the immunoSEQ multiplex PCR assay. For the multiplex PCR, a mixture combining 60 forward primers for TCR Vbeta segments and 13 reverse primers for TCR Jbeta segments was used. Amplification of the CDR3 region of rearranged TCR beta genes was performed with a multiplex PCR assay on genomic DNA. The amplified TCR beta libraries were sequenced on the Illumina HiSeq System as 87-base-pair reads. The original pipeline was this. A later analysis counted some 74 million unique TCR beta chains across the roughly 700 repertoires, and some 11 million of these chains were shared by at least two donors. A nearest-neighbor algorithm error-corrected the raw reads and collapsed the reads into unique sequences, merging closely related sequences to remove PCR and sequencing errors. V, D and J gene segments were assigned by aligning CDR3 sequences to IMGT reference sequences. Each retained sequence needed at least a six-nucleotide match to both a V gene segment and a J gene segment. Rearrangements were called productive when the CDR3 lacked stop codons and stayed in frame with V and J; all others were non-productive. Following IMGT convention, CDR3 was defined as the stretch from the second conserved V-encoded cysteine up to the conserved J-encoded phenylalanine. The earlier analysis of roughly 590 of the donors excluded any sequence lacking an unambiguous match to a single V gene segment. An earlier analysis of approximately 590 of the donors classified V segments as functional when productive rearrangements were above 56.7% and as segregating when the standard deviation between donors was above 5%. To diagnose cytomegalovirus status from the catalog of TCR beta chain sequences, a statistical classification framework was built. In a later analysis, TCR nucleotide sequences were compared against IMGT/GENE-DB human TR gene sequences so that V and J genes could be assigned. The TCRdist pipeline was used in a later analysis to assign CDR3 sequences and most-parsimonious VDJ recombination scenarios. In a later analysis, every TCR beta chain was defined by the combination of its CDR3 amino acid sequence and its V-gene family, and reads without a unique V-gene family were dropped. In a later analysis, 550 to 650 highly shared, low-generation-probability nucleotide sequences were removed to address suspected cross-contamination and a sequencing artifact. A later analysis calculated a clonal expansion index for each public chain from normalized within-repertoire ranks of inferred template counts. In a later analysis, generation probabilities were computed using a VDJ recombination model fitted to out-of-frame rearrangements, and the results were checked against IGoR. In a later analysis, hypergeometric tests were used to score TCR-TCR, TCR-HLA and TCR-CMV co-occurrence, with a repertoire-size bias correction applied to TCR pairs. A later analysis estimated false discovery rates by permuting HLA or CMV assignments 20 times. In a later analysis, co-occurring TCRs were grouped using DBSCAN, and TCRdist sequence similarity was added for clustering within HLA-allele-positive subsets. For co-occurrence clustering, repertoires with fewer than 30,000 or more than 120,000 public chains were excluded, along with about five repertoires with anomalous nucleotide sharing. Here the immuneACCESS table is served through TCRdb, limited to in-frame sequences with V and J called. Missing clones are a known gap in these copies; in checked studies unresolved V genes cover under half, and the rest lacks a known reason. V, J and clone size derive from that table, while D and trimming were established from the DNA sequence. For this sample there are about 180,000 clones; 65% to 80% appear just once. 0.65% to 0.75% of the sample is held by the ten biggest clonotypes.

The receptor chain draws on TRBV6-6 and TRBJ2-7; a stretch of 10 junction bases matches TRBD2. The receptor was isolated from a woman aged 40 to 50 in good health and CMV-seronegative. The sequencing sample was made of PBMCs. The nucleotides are TGTGCCAGCAGTTTTAGCGGGGGGTCTTTCTACGAGCAGTACTTC. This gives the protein CASSFSGGSFYEQYF.